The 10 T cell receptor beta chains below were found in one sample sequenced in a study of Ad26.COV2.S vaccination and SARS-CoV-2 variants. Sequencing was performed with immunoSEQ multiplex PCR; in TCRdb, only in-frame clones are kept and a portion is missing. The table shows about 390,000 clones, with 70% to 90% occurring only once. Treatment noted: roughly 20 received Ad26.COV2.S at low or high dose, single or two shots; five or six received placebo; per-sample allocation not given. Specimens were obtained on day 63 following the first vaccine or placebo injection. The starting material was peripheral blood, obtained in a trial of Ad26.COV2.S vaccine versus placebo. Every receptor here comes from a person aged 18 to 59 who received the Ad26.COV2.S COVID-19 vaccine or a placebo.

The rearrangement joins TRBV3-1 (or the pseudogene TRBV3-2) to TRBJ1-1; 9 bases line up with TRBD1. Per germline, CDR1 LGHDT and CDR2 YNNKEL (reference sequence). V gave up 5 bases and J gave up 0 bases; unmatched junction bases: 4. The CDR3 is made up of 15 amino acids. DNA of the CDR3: TGTGCCAGCAGCAACCGGGACAGGGTGAACACTGAAGCTTTCTTT. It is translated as CASSNRDRVNTEAFF.

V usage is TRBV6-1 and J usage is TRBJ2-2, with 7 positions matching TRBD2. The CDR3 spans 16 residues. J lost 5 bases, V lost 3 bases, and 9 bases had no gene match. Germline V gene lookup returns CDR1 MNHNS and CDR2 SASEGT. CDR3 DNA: TGTGCCAGCAGTGATATCGCGGGGAGGGAGACCGGGGAGCTGTTTTTT. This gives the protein CASSDIAGRETGELFF.

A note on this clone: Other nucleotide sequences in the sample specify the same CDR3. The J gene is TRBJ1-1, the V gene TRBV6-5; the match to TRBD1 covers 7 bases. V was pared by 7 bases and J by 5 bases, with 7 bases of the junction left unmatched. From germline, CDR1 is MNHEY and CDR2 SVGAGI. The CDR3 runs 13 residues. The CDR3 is CASTGGLHTEAFF. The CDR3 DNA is TGTGCCAGCACAGGGGGACTCCATACTGAAGCTTTCTTT.

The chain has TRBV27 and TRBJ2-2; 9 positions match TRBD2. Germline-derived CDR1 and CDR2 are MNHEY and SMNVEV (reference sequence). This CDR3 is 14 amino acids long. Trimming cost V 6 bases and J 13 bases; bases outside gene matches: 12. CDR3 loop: CASSLAGGPYGLFF. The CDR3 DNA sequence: TGTGCCAGCAGCCTCGCGGGAGGGCCCTATGGGCTGTTTTTT.

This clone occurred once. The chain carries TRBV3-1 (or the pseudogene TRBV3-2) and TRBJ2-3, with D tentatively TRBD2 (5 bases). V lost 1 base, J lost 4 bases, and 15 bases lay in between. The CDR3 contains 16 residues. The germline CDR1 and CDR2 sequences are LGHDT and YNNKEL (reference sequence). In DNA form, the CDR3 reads TGTGCCAGCAGCCAAGTATTCACAGCCGGGGCAGATACGCAGTATTTT. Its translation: CASSQVFTAGADTQYF.

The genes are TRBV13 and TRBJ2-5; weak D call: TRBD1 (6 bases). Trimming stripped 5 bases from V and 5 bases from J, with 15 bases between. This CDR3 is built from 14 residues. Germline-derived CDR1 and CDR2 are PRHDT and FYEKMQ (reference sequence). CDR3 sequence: CASSTLQGLETQYF. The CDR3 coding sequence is TGTGCCAGCAGCACCCTACAGGGTCTGGAGACCCAGTACTTC.

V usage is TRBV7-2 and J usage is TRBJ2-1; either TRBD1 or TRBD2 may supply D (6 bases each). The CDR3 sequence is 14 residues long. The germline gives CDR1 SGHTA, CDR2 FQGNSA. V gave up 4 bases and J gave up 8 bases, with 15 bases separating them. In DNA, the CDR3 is TGTGCCAGCAGCTCCCAGGGGTCGGGGGATGAGCAGTTCTTC. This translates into CASSSQGSGDEQFF.

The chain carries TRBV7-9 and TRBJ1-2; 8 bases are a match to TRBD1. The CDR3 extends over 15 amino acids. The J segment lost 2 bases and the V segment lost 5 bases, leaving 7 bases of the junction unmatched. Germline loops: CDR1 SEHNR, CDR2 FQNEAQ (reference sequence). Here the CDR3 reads CASSPRTGTNYGYTF. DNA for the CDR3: TGTGCCAGCAGCCCCAGGACAGGGACAAACTATGGCTACACCTTC.

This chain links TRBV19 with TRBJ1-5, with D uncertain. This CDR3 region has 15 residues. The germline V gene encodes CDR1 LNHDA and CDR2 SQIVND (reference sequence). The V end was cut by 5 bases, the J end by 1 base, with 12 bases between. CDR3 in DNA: TGTGCCAGTAGTTACAGACGGGGAAGCAATCAGCCCCAGCATTTT. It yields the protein CASSYRRGSNQPQHF.

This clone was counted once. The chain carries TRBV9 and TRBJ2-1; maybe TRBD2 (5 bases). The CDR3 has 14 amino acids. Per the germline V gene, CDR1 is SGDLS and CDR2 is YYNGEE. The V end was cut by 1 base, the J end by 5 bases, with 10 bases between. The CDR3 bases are TGTGCCAGCAGCGTACGCGGGCTGAACAATGAGCAGTTCTTC. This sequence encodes CASSVRGLNNEQFF.